This T cell receptor (beta chain) comes out of a study of regulatory T cells in long-lasting Graves disease. The wider study: Over-5-year antithyroid drug use with positive TSH receptor antibodies defined persistent Graves' disease in the study. General study results and limits: Whereas nearly 1,000 public clonotypes were shared by new patients, persistent patients shared more, at 2,500 to 3,500.

This clonotype was seen ten or more times. The antigen is unknown. Time point noted: persistent/refractory GD, antithyroid drugs over 5 years with positive TRAb. Researchers made the TCR library from RNA that was extracted from PBMCs. Patient provenance is recorded as an endocrinology department in Xi'an, China. CDR3 length: 15 residues. The germline CDR1 and CDR2 sequences are MDHEN and SYDVKM. V was clipped by 7 bases and J by 1 base, with 16 bases between them. Arm-PCR of CDR3 regions and iRepertoire HTBI primers were the basis on which TCR beta libraries were built. TCRdb independently ran MiXCR on the multiplex PCR reads; one entry per CDR3 protein. The sample holds about 290,000 distinct CDR3 sequences, under 25% seen once.

The input for sequencing was peripheral blood mononuclear cells (PBMCs), taken when the disease was refractory, from a patient treated with antithyroid drugs. This clonotype was sampled from a female donor with Graves disease. The rearrangement joins TRBV28 to TRBJ2-5, with D possibly TRBD1 on 6 matching bases. Here the CDR3 reads CASIADSHSQETQYF. The CDR3 nucleotides read TGTGCCAGCATCGCGGACAGCCATTCCCAAGAGACCCAGTACTTC.